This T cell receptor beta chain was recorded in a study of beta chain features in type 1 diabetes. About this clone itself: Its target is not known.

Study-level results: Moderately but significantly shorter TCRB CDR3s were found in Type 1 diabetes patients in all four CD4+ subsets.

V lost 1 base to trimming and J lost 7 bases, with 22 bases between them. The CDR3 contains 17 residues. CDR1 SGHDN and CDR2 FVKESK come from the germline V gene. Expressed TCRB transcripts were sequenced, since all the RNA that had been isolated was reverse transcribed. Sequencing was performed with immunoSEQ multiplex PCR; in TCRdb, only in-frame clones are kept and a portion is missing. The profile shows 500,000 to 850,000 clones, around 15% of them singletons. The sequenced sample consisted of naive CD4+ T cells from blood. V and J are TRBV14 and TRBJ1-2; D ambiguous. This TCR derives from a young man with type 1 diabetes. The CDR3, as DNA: TGTGCCAGCAGCCAAGGGGCGGGTACTGTACCTTCTTTTGGCTACACCTTC. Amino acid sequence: CASSQGAGTVPSFGYTF.